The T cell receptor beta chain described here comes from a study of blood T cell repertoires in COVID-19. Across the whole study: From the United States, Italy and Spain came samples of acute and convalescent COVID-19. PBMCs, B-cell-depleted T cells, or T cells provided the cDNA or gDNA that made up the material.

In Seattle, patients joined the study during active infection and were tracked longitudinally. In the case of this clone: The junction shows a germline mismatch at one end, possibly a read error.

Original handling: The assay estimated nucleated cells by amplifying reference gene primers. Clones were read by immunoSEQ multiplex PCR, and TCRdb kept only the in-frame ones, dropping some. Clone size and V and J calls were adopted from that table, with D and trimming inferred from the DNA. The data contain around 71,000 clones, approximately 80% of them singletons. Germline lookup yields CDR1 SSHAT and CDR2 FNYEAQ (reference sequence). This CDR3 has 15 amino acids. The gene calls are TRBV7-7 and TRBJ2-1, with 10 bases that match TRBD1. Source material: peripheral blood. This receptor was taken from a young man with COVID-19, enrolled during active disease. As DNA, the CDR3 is TGTGCTAGCAGCCGACCGGGACAGGGGCGTAATGAGCAGTTCTTC. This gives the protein CASSRPGQGRNEQFF.